A single sample gave rise to the 5 T cell receptor beta chains below, sequenced in a study of T-cell memory formation after mild COVID-19. From the 5' RACE reads, TCRdb called clonotypes with MiXCR, one entry per CDR3 protein. The sample includes hundreds of thousands of distinct CDR3 sequences, roughly 14% of them seen just once. What was sequenced was PBMCs or a T cell subset sorted from them (not recorded which). Receptors were obtained from a man in his late teens or twenties who had mild COVID-19 (a few samples of this study predate the infection). Cell type and time point are not known.

This clonotype was detected only a few times. The chain couples TRBV6-2 or TRBV6-3 to TRBJ2-7; 7 bases are shared with TRBD1. This CDR3 is 14 amino acids long. Per the germline V gene, CDR1 is MNHEY and CDR2 is SVGEGT. The V gene end was trimmed by 2 bases and the J gene end by 4 bases; junction bases not matched to a gene: 5. Here the CDR3 reads CASSYDRVVYEQYF. The CDR3 DNA sequence: TGTGCCAGCAGTTACGACAGGGTGGTATACGAGCAGTACTTC.

This clonotype has ten or more counts. The CDR3 DNA reads as TGCAGCGTTTTCGATCAGGGTTCTGAAGCTTTCTTT. This sequence encodes CSVFDQGSEAFF. The chain joins TRBV29-1 to TRBJ1-1, with TRBD1 as a possible D gene (5 bases). Per germline, CDR1 SQVTM and CDR2 ANQGSEA. The CDR3 is 12 residues long. Trimming took 5 bases from V and 6 from J, leaving 13 bases between them.

The chain joins TRBV18 to TRBJ1-6, with unresolved D. Germline CDR1 reads KGHSH; CDR2 reads LQKENI. V lost 3 bases to trimming and J lost 5 bases, with 8 bases between them. The CDR3 extends over 14 amino acids. The chain's CDR3 is CASSPRDDNSPLHF. The CDR3 DNA reads as TGTGCCAGCTCACCGCGGGATGATAATTCACCCCTCCACTTT.

This clonotype has only a few counts. The chain has TRBV5-1 and TRBJ2-5; a weak D match, TRBD2 (6 bases). V lost 0 bases and J 2 bases, leaving 14 bases between the germline ends. The CDR3 loop spans 16 amino acids. Germline V gene data show CDR1 as SGHRS and CDR2 as YFSETQ. The CDR3 region is CASSLGRAGRQETQYF. The CDR3 bases are TGCGCCAGCAGCTTGGGGAGGGCCGGAAGACAAGAGACCCAGTACTTC. Variable domain in full (rest from reference TRBV5-1 and TRBJ2-5): KAGVTQTPRYLIKTRGQQVTLSCSPISGHRSVSWYQQTPGQGLQFLFEYFSETQRNKGNFPGRFSGRQFSNSRSEMNVSTLELGDSALYLCASSLGRAGRQETQYFGPGTRLLVL.

This clonotype was recorded a few times. The chain uses TRBV29-1 and TRBJ2-7, with D possibly matching TRBD1 (5 bases). V lost 6 bases and J 4 bases, leaving 16 bases between the germline ends. This CDR3 region has 13 residues. Looked up from germline, CDR1 is SQVTM and CDR2 is ANQGSEA. Written as DNA, the CDR3 is TGCAGCGTCGGTGGCCCCGACAGTTACGAGCAGTACTTC. Residues: CSVGGPDSYEQYF.